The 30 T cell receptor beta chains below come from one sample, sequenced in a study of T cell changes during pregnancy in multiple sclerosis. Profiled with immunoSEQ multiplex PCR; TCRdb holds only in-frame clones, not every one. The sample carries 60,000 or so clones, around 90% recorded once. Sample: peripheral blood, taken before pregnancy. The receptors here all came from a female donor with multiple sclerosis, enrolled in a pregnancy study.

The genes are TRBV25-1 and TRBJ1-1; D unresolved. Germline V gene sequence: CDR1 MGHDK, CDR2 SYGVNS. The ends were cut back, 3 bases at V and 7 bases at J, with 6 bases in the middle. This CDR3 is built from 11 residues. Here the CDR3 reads CASSELYEAFF. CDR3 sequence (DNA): TGTGCCAGCAGTGAGTTATATGAAGCTTTCTTT.

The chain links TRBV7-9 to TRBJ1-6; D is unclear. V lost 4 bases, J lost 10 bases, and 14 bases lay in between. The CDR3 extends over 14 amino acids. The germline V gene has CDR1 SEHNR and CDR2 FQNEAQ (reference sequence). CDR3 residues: CASSSQWSSSPLHF. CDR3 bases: TGTGCCAGCAGCTCCCAATGGAGCTCGTCACCCCTCCACTTT.

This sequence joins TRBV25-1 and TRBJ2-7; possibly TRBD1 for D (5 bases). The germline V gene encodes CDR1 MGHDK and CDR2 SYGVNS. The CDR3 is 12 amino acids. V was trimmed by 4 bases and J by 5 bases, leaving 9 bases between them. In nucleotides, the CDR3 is TGTGCCAGCAGTGTGGGGCACCACGAGCAGTACTTC. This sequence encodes CASSVGHHEQYF.

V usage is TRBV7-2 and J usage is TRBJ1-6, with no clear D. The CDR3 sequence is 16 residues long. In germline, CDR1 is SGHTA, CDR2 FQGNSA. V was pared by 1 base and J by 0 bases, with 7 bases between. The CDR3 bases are TGTGCCAGCAGCTTAGATGTCGGCTCCTATAATTCACCCCTCCACTTT. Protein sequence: CASSLDVGSYNSPLHF. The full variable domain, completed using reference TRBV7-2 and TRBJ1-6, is GAGVSQSPSNKVTEKGKDVELRCDPISGHTALYWYRQSLGQGLEFLIYFQGNSAPDKSGLPSDRFSAERTGGSVSTLTIQRTQQEDSAVYLCASSLDVGSYNSPLHFGNGTRLTVT.

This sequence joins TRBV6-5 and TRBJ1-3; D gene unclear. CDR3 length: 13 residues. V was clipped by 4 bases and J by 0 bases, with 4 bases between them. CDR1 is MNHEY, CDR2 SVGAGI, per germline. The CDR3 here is CASSWLSGNTIYF. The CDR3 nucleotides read TGTGCCAGCAGTTGGCTCTCTGGAAACACCATATATTTT.

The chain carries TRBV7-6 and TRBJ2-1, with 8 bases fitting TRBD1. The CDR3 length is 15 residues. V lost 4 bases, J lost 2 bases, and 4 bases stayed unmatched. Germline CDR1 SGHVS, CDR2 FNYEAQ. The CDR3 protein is CASSYETGAYNEQFF. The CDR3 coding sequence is TGTGCCAGCAGCTATGAGACAGGGGCCTACAATGAGCAGTTCTTC.

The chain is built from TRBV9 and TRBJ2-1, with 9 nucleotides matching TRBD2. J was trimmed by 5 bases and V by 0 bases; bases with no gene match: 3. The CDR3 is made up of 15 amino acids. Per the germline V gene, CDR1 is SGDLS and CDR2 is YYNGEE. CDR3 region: CASSVGGGGDNEQFF. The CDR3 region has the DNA TGTGCCAGCAGCGTAGGTGGCGGGGGGGACAATGAGCAGTTCTTC.

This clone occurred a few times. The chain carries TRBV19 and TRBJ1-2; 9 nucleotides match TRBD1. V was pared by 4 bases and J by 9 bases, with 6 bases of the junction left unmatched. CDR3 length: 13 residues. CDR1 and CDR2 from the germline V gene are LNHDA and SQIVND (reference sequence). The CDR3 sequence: CASSTRTGVSYTF. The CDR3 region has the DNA TGTGCCAGTAGTACCCGGACAGGGGTTAGCTACACCTTC.

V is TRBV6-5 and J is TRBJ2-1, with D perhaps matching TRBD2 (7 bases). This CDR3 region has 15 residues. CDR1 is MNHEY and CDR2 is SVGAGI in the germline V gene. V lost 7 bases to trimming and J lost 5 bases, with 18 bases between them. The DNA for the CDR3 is TGTGCCAGCACGGGTCGCGGGGGCTATAACAATGAGCAGTTCTTC. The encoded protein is CASTGRGGYNNEQFF.

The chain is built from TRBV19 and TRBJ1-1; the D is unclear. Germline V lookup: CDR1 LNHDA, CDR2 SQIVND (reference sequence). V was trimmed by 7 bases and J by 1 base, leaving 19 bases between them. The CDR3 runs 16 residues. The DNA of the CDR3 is TGTGCCAGTATCGCAGGCTCTCGCGTTAGGAACACTGAAGCTTTCTTT. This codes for CASIAGSRVRNTEAFF.

CDR3 sequence reads: CASSLTLDRLNQPQHF. CDR3 DNA sequence: TGTGCCAGCAGCCTAACCCTGGACAGGCTAAATCAGCCCCAGCATTTT. The chain recombines TRBV7-2 with TRBJ1-5, with 7 bases lining up with TRBD1. The CDR3 sequence is 16 residues long. Trimming at V came to 5 bases and at J to 4 bases, leaving 11 bases not matched to a gene. The germline gives CDR1 SGHTA, CDR2 FQGNSA.

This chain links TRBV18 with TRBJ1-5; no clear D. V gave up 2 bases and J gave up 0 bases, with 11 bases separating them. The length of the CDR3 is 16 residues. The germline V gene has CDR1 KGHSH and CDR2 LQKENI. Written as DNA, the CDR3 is TGTGCCAGCTCACCAGGAGGCTTCTATAGCAATCAGCCCCAGCATTTT. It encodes CASSPGGFYSNQPQHF. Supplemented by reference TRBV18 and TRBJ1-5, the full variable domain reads NAGVMQNPRHLVRRRGQEARLRCSPMKGHSHVYWYRQLPEEGLKFMVYLQKENIIDESGMPKERFSAEFPKEGPSILRIQQVVRGDSAAYFCASSPGGFYSNQPQHFGDGTRLSIL.

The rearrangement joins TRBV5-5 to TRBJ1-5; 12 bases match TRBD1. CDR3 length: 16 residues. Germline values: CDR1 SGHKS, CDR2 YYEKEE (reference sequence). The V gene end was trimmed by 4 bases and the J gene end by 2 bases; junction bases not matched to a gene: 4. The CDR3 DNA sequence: TGTGCCAGCAGCCCCGGGACAGGGGGCGGCAATCAGCCCCAGCATTTT. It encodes CASSPGTGGGNQPQHF.

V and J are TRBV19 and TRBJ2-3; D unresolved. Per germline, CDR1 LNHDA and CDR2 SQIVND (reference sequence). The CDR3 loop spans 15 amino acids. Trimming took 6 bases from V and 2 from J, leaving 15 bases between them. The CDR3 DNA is TGTGCCAGTAGATTGGCACCACTATTCACAGATACGCAGTATTTT. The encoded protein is CASRLAPLFTDTQYF.

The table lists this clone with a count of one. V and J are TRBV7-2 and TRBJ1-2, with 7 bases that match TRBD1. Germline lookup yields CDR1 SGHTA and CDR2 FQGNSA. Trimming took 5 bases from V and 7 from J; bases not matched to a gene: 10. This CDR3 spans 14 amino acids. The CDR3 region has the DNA TGTGCCAGCAGCCCGGGGGTAGGGGGCGGTGGCTACACCTTC. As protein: CASSPGVGGGGYTF.

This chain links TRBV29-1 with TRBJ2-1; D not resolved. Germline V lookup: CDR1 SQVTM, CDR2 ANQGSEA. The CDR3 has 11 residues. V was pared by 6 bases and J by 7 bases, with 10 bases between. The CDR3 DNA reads TGCAGCGTGGCCCACGGGAATGAGCAGTTCTTC. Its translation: CSVAHGNEQFF.

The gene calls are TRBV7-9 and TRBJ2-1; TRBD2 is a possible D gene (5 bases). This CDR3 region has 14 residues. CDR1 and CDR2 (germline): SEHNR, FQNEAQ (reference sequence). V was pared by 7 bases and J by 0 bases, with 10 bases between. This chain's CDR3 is CASTATISYNEQFF. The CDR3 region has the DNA TGTGCCAGCACCGCGACTATCTCCTACAATGAGCAGTTCTTC. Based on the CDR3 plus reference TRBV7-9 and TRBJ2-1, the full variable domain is DTGVSQNPRHKITKRGQNVTFRCDPISEHNRLYWYRQTLGQGPEFLTYFQNEAQLEKSRLLSDRFSAERPKGSFSTLEIQRTEQGDSAMYLCASTATISYNEQFFGPGTRLTVL.

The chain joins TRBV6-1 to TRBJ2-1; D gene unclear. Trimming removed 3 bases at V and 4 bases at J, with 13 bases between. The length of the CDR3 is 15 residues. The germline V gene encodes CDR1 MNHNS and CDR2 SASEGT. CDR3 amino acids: CASSELVTPYNEQFF. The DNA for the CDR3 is TGTGCCAGCAGTGAGCTAGTAACCCCTTACAATGAGCAGTTCTTC.

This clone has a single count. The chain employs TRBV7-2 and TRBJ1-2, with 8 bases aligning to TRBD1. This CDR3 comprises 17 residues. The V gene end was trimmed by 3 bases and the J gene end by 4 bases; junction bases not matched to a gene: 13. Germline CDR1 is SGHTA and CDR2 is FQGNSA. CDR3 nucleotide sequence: TGTGCCAGCAGCTTGTATCAGGGGGCCCATCAAAGCTATGGCTACACCTTC. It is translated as CASSLYQGAHQSYGYTF.

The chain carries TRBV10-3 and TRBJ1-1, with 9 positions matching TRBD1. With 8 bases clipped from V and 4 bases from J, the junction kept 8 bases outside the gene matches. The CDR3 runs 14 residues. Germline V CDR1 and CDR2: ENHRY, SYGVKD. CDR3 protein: CAIAGQGTVTEAFF. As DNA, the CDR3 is TGTGCCATCGCGGGACAGGGTACTGTCACTGAAGCTTTCTTT.

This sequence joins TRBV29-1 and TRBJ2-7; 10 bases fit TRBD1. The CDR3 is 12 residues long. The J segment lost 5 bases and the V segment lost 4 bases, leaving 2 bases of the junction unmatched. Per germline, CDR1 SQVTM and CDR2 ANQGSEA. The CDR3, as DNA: TGCAGCGTTGGACAGGGGGCCCACGAGCAGTACTTC. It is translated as CSVGQGAHEQYF.

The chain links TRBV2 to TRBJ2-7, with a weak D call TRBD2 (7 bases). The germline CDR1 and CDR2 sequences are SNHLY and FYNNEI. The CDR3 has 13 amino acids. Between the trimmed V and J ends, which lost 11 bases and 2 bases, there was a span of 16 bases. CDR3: CAGGGTQAYEQYF. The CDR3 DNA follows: TGTGCCGGGGGGGGGACACAGGCCTACGAGCAGTACTTC.

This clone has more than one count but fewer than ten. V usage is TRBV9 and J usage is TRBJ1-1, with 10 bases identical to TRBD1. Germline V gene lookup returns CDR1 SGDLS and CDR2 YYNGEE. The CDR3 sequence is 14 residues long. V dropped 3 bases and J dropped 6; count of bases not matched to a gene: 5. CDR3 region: CASSDGTGVSEAFF. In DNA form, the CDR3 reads TGTGCCAGCAGCGACGGGACAGGGGTGTCTGAAGCTTTCTTT.

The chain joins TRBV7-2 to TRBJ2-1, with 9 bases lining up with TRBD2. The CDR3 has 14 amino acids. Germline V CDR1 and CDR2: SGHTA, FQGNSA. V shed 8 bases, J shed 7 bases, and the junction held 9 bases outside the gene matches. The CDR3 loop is CASRKRGAGNEQFF. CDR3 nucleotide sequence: TGTGCCAGCCGTAAGCGGGGGGCGGGGAATGAGCAGTTCTTC. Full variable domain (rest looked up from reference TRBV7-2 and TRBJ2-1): GAGVSQSPSNKVTEKGKDVELRCDPISGHTALYWYRQSLGQGLEFLIYFQGNSAPDKSGLPSDRFSAERTGGSVSTLTIQRTQQEDSAVYLCASRKRGAGNEQFFGPGTRLTVL.

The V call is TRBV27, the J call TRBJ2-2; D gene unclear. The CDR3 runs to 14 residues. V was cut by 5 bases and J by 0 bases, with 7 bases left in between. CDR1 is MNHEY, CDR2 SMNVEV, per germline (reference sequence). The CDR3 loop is CASSLAANTGELFF. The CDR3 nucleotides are TGTGCCAGCAGTCTCGCAGCGAACACCGGGGAGCTGTTTTTT.

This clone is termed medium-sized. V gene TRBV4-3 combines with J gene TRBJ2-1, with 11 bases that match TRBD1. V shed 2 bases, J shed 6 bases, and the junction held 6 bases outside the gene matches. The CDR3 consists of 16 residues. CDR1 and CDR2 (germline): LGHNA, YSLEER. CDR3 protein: CASSQSPGQGGNEQFF. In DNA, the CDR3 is TGCGCCAGCAGCCAATCTCCGGGACAGGGGGGCAATGAGCAGTTCTTC.

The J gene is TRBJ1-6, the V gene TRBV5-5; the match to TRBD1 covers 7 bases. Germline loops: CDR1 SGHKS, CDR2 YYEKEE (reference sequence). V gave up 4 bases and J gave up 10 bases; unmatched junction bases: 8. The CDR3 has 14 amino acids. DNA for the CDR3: TGTGCCAGCAGCCCCCTGACAGGGCTCTCACCCCTCCACTTT. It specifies CASSPLTGLSPLHF. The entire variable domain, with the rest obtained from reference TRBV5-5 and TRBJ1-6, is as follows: DAGVTQSPTHLIKTRGQQVTLRCSPISGHKSVSWYQQVLGQGPQFIFQYYEKEERGRGNFPDRFSARQFPNYSSELNVNALLLGDSALYLCASSPLTGLSPLHFGNGTRLTVT.

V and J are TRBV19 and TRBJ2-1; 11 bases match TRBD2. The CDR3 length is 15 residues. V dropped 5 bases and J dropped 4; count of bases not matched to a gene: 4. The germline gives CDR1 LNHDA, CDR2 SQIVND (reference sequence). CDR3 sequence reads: CASSLLAGGYNEQFF. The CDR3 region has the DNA TGTGCCAGTAGTCTGCTAGCGGGGGGTTACAATGAGCAGTTCTTC.

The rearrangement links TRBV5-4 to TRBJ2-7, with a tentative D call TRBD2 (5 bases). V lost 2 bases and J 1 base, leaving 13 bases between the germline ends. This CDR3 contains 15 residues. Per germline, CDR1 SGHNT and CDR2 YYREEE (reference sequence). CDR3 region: CASSFSSGVSYEQYF. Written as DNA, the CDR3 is TGTGCCAGCAGCTTCTCCTCCGGGGTTTCCTACGAGCAGTACTTC.

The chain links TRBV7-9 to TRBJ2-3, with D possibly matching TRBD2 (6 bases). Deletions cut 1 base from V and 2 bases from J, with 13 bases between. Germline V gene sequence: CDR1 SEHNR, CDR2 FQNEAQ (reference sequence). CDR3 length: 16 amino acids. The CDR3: CASSLGDGGITDTQYF. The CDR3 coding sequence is TGTGCCAGCAGCTTAGGCGACGGGGGTATCACAGATACGCAGTATTTT.